Reported below is one TCR beta chain. What it binds is unknown. The entry originates in a study of T cell responses to AZD1222 COVID-19 vaccine. The method was immunoSEQ multiplex PCR; TCRdb's version includes in-frame clones alone and lacks a portion of them. The sample consists of some 71,000 clones, around 89% of them appearing once. Overall study results and limits: Baseline seropositives among AZD1222 recipients totaled only five or six. Of spike-specific TCRs, nearly half reportedly target regions left unmutated in variants. Spike-specific TCR breadth and depth both grew after two AZD1222 doses. Most donors were white British and more were female, and clonal diversity was possibly underestimated.

V gave up 0 bases and J gave up 2 bases, with 6 bases separating them. The CDR3 covers 15 residues. In germline, CDR1 is SGHTS, CDR2 YDEGEE. The specimen was peripheral blood, collected 28 days after the second AZD1222 dose. This receptor was identified in an adult who received the AZD1222 COVID-19 vaccine. This chain links TRBV5-8 with TRBJ2-6; no definite D call. The CDR3 nucleotides are TGTGCCAGCAGCTTGGGGAGCACTGGGGCCAACGTCCTGACTTTC. It specifies CASSLGSTGANVLTF.